This T cell receptor beta chain originates from a study of technical replicates of blood from a few donors (dated by TCRdb to 2016 to 2017). A word on this clone: Its target antigen remains unknown. No base quality values were provided; no much bigger clone lies one nucleotide off.

The library came from the immunoSEQ multiplex PCR assay. Here the immuneACCESS table is served through TCRdb, limited to in-frame sequences with V and J called. Missing clones are a known gap in these copies; in checked studies unresolved V genes cover under half, and the rest lacks a known reason. The sample table contains around 68,000 clones; only one count was recorded for 91% of them. Of the sample, approximately 0.34% falls within the top ten clones. The sequence derives from a human donor in good health. Some clones in this sample may be carry-over from other donors' samples. Sequences were obtained from T cells isolated from PBMCs.

The sequenced DNA: TGTGCCAGTAGTACAAAAACAGGGGGGCTTATCTATGGCTACACCTTC. This gives the protein CASSTKTGGLIYGYTF. Rearrangement joined TRBV19 to TRBJ1-2; TRBD1 fits 8 bases in the junction. The germline V gene encodes CDR1 LNHDA and CDR2 SQIVND (reference sequence). The CDR3 contains 16 residues, cysteine and phenylalanine counted. Of all the DNA, just the CDR3 is kept, 48 bases in frame from base 1. Compared with germline, V lacks 4 bases and J lacks 4 bases; bases without a gene match: 11.